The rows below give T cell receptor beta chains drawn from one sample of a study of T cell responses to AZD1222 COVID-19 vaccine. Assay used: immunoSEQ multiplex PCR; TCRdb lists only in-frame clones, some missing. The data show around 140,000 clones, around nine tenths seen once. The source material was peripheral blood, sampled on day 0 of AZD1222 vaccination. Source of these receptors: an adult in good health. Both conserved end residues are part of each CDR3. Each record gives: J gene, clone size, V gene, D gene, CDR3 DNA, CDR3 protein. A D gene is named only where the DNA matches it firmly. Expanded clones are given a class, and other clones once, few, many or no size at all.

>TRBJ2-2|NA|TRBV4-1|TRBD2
TGCGCCAGCAGCCATCAGGGACGGGGGGAACCGAACACCGGGGAGCTGTTTTTT
CASSHQGRGEPNTGELFF
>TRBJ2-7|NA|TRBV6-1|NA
TGTGCCAGCAGTGAACCCAGACCCCAGTACTTC
CASSEPRPQYF
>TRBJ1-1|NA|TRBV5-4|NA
TGTGCCAGCAGCCTGGGACTTGGGGACACTGAAGCTTTCTTT
CASSLGLGDTEAFF
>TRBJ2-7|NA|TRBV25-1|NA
TGTGCCAGCAGTGAAGTGGAGGACAGTGAATACGAGCAGTACTTC
CASSEVEDSEYEQYF
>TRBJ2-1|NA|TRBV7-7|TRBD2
TGTGCTAGCAGCTTAGCTAGCGGGGGGGCCCCTGAGCAGTTCTTC
CASSLASGGAPEQFF
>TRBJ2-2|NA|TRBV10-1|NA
TGCGCCAGCAGTGAGTCGCAAGGGCCGAACACCGGGGAGCTGTTTTTT
CASSESQGPNTGELFF
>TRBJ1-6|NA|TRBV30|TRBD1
TGTGCCTGGAGTACCCTGACAGGGAAAGGTTCACCCCTCCACTTT
CAWSTLTGKGSPLHF
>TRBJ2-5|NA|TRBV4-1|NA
TGCGCCAGCAGCCAAGACCCCGGAGAGACCCAGTACTTC
CASSQDPGETQYF
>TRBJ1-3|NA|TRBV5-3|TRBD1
TGTGCCAGAAGCGGCCGGGACAGACCTATTCCCTCTGGAAACACCATATATTTT
CARSGRDRPIPSGNTIYF
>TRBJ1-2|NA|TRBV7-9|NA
TGTGCCAGCAGCCCCGGCAGATATGGCTACACCTTC
CASSPGRYGYTF
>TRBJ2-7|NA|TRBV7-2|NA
TGTGCCAGCAGCTTAGCCCAGGGATCCCTTGGTGAGCAGTACTTC
CASSLAQGSLGEQYF
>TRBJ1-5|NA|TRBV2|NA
TGTGCCAGCAGTGAAGCGCTCGGCAATCAGCCCCAGCATTTT
CASSEALGNQPQHF
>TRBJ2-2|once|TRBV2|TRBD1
TGTGCCAGCACTTTGACAGGGCCTCCCCCCGGGGAGCTGTTTTTT
CASTLTGPPPGELFF
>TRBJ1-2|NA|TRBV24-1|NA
TGTGCCACCAGTGTGGGGGCGCTGGATTATGGCTACACCTTC
CATSVGALDYGYTF
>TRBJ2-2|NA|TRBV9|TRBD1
TGTGCCAGCAGAGCGACAGGGGTTAACACCGGGGAGCTGTTTTTT
CASRATGVNTGELFF
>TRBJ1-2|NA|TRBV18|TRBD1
TGTGCCAGCTCATCCGGGACAGGGAACCTCTATGGCTACACCTTC
CASSSGTGNLYGYTF
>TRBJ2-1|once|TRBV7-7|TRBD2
TGTGCTAGCAGCCAGGGACTAGCGCAAAACAATGAGCAGTTCTTC
CASSQGLAQNNEQFF
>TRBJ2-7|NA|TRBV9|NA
TGTGCCAGCAGCGAAGGGACGGGCTTACGATGGCAGTACTTC
CASSEGTGLRWQYF
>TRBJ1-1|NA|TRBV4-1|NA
TGCGCCAGCAGCCAAGGAAGGAACACTGAAGCTTTCTTT
CASSQGRNTEAFF
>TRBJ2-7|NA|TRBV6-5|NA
TGTGCCAGCAGTTCCTTTACAACCTACGAGCAGTACTTC
CASSSFTTYEQYF
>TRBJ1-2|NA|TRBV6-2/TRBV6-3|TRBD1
TGTGCCAGCAGTGACAGGGATTATGGCTACACCTTC
CASSDRDYGYTF
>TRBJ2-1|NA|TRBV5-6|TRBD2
TGTGCCAGCATCCTTAGCGGGGGGCCCTACAATGAGCAGTTCTTC
CASILSGGPYNEQFF
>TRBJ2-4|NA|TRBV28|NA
TGTGCCAGCAGTTTAGTTACTTCGGGCATTCAGTACTTC
CASSLVTSGIQYF
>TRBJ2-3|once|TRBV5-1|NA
TGCGCCAGCAGCTTGGCCGGGGGCTATAGCACAGATACGCAGTATTTT
CASSLAGGYSTDTQYF
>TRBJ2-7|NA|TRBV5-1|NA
TGCGCCAGCAGCTTGGAAGGGGCCTCCGAGCAGTACTTC
CASSLEGASEQYF
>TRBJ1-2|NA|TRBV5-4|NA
TGTGCCAGCAGGAAATTCGGGACGACTTTAGGCTACACCTTC
CASRKFGTTLGYTF
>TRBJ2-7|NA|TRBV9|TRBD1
TGTGCCAGCAGCCCTCCCTCGGGACAGGGGTTCTACGAGCAGTACTTC
CASSPPSGQGFYEQYF
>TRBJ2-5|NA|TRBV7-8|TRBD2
TGTGCCAGCAGCCCTCGACTAGCGGGGGTAGTAGAGACCCAGTACTTC
CASSPRLAGVVETQYF
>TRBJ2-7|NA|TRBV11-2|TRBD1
TGTGGAACCACAGCGGCCCGGGACAGCAACTACTACGAGCAGTACTTC
CGTTAARDSNYYEQYF
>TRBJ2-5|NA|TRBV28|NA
TGTGCCATAGGAGGGGGCGGCGCCCAAGAGACCCAGTACTTC
CAIGGGGAQETQYF
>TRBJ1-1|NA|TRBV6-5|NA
TGTGCCATGAAGGACAGAAACACTGAAGCTTTCTTT
CAMKDRNTEAFF
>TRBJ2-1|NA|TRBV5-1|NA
TGCGCCAGCAGCTTGGGGGCCGGCAATGAGCAGTTCTTC
CASSLGAGNEQFF
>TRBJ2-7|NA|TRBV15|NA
TGTGCCACCAGCAGAGGGACAGCCGTTTCCTACGAGCAGTACTTC
CATSRGTAVSYEQYF
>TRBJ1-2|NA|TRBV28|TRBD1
TGTGCCAGCACCGCCCCCAGGACAGGGATTAACTATGGCTACACCTTC
CASTAPRTGINYGYTF
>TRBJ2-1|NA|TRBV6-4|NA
TGTGCCAGCAGTGACATGGACAGTAATGAGCAGTTCTTC
CASSDMDSNEQFF
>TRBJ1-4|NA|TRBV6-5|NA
TGTGCCAGTCGACAGACAACTAATGAAAAACTGTTTTTT
CASRQTTNEKLFF
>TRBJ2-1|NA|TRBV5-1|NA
TGCGCCAGCAGCTTGGATCACAGGGCCCTCTACAATGAGCAGTTCTTC
CASSLDHRALYNEQFF
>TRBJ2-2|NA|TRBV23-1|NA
TGCGCCAGCAGTCATCCGTCGGCCTGGCGAACCGGGGAGCTGTTTTTT
CASSHPSAWRTGELFF
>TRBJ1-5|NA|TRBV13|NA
TGTGCCAGCAGCTCGGACCGGGATCAGCCCCAGCATTTT
CASSSDRDQPQHF
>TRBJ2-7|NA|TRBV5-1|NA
TGCGCCAGCAGCTTGGACGCCTACGAGCAGTACTTC
CASSLDAYEQYF
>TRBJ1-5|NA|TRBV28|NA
TGTGCCAGCAGTGGGGGTGGACAGACTAGCAATCAGCCCCAGCATTTT
CASSGGGQTSNQPQHF
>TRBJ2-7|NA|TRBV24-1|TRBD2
TGTGCCACCAGTCTAGCGGGGGGCTACGAGCAGTACTTC
CATSLAGGYEQYF